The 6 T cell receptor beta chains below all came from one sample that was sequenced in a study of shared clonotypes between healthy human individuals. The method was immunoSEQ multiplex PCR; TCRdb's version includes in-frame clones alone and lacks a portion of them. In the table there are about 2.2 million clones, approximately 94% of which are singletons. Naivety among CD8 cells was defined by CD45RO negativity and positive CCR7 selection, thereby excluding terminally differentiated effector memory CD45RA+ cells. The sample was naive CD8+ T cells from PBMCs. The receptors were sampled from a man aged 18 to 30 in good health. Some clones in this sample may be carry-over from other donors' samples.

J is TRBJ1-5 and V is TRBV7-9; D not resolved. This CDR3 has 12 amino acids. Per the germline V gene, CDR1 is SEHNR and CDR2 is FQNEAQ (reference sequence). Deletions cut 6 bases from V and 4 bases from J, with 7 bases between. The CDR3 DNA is TGTGCCAGCAGGTTTCAGAATCAGCCCCAGCATTTT. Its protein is CASRFQNQPQHF.

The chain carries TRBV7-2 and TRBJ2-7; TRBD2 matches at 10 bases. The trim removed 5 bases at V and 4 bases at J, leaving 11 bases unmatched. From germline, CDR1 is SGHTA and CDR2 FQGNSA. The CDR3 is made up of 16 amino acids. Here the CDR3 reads CASSPGVAGGLYEQYF. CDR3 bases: TGTGCCAGCAGCCCGGGAGTAGCGGGAGGATTGTACGAGCAGTACTTC.

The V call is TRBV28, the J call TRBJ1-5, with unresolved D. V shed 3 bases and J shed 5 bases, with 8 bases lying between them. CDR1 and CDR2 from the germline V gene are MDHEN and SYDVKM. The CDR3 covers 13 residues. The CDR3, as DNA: TGTGCCAGCAGTTTCCATGAGGATCAGCCCCAGCATTTT. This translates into CASSFHEDQPQHF.

The CDR3 region has the DNA TGTGCCAGCAGTAGCGGGGGGAACAATGAGCAGTTCTTC. Protein sequence: CASSSGGNNEQFF. The rearrangement uses TRBV9 and TRBJ2-1, with TRBD2 matching 10 bases. Per the germline V gene, CDR1 is SGDLS and CDR2 is YYNGEE. This CDR3 contains 13 residues. Trimming removed 5 bases from V and 5 bases from J; junction bases left unmatched: 1.

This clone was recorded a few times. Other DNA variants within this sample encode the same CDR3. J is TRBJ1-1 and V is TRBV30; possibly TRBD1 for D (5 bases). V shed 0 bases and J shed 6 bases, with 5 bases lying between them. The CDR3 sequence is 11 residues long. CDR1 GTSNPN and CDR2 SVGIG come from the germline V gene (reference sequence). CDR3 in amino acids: CAWSVGPEAFF. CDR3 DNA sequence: TGTGCCTGGAGTGTGGGACCTGAAGCTTTCTTT.

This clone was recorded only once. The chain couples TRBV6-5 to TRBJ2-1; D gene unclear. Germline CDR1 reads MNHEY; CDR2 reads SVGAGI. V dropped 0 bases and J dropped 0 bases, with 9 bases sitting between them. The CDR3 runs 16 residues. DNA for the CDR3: TGTGCCAGCAGTTACTCGGCGCAACCCTCCTACAATGAGCAGTTCTTC. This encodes CASSYSAQPSYNEQFF.